Shown below are 8 T cell receptor beta chains from a single sample sequenced in a study of blood T cell repertoires in COVID-19. Clones were read by immunoSEQ multiplex PCR, and TCRdb kept only the in-frame ones, dropping some. The table records about 150,000 clones, around 87% of them present only once. Sequenced sample: peripheral blood. The receptors were gathered from a woman aged 35 to 49 with acute or convalescent COVID-19.

The chain joins TRBV7-3 to TRBJ2-3, with 10 bases that match TRBD2. CDR1 and CDR2 (germline): SGHTA, FQGTGA. With 2 bases clipped from V and 2 bases from J, the junction kept 13 bases outside the gene matches. The CDR3 spans 19 residues. CDR3 DNA sequence: TGTGCCAGCAGCTTATCGACGGCGCGACTAGCGGGCCCCACAGATACGCAGTATTTT. This translates into CASSLSTARLAGPTDTQYF.

The rearrangement uses TRBV5-8 and TRBJ1-5; D perhaps matches TRBD1 (5 bases). Germline assignment: CDR1 SGHTS and CDR2 YDEGEE. The germline V and J ends were trimmed by 0 bases and 3 bases, with 10 bases remaining between them. The CDR3 has 15 amino acids. CDR3 nucleotides: TGTGCCAGCAGCTTGGTCTCAGGGAACAATCAGCCCCAGCATTTT. Amino acid sequence: CASSLVSGNNQPQHF.

The J gene is TRBJ2-2, the V gene TRBV3-1 (or the pseudogene TRBV3-2), with TRBD1 identical over 8 bases. There are 15 residues in the CDR3. Germline CDR1 LGHDT, CDR2 YNNKEL (reference sequence). V shed 2 bases and J 4 bases; nucleotides not matched to a gene: 3. CDR3 sequence (DNA): TGTGCCAGCAGCCAACAGGGGGCGCTCACCGGGGAGCTGTTTTTT. Its translation: CASSQQGALTGELFF.

The J gene is TRBJ1-5, the V gene TRBV15; possible D gene TRBD1, 5 bases. Germline values: CDR1 LNHNV, CDR2 YYDKDF (reference sequence). V lost 0 bases to trimming and J lost 7 bases, with 10 bases between them. The CDR3 runs 14 residues. This CDR3 reads CATSRDDSPQPQHF. The CDR3 bases are TGTGCCACCAGCAGAGATGACAGCCCGCAGCCCCAGCATTTT. The entire variable domain, with the rest obtained from reference TRBV15 and TRBJ1-5, is as follows: DAMVIQNPRYQVTQFGKPVTLSCSQTLNHNVMYWYQQKSSQAPKLLFHYYDKDFNNEADTPDNFQSRRPNTSFCFLDIRSPGLGDTAMYLCATSRDDSPQPQHFGDGTRLSIL.

This clone was recorded once. The chain combines TRBV5-4 with TRBJ2-1; a weak D match, TRBD1 (6 bases). Trimming pared 4 bases from V and 2 bases from J, leaving 13 bases between. The CDR3 sequence is 15 residues long. The germline V gene encodes CDR1 SGHNT and CDR2 YYREEE (reference sequence). The CDR3 spells CASSPPRTAYNEQFF. The CDR3 DNA reads as TGTGCCAGCAGCCCCCCGCGGACAGCCTACAATGAGCAGTTCTTC.

The CDR3 is CASSQDLEASYNEQFF. In DNA form, the CDR3 reads TGCGCCAGCAGCCAAGATTTGGAGGCGTCCTACAATGAGCAGTTCTTC. The chain is built from TRBV4-1 and TRBJ2-1, with a weak D call TRBD2 (5 bases). Germline V gene data show CDR1 as MGHRA and CDR2 as YSYEKL. The CDR3 sequence is 16 residues long. The ends were cut back, 0 bases at V and 1 base at J, with 10 bases in the middle.

The J gene is TRBJ2-5, the V gene TRBV9; 10 nucleotides align to TRBD1. V lost 4 bases, J lost 3 bases, and 3 bases stayed unmatched. The CDR3 has 14 amino acids. Germline V gene lookup returns CDR1 SGDLS and CDR2 YYNGEE. Here the CDR3 reads CASSTGTGEETQYF. The CDR3 bases are TGTGCCAGCAGCACCGGGACAGGGGAAGAGACCCAGTACTTC. Full variable domain (outside the CDR3, taken from reference TRBV9 and TRBJ2-5): DSGVTQTPKHLITATGQRVTLRCSPRSGDLSVYWYQQSLDQGLQFLIQYYNGEERAKGNILERFSAQQFPDLHSELNLSSLELGDSALYFCASSTGTGEETQYFGPGTRLLVL.

This clone was found a few times. The chain recombines TRBV7-2 with TRBJ1-5; 8 bases are shared with TRBD1. Germline CDR1 and CDR2: SGHTA and FQGNSA. J lost 2 bases, V lost 2 bases, and 2 bases had no gene match. The length of the CDR3 is 15 residues. Written as DNA, the CDR3 is TGTGCCAGCAGCTTACAGGGGGCCGGCAATCAGCCCCAGCATTTT. Residues: CASSLQGAGNQPQHF. The variable domain in full, completed from reference TRBV7-2 and TRBJ1-5, reads GAGVSQSPSNKVTEKGKDVELRCDPISGHTALYWYRQSLGQGLEFLIYFQGNSAPDKSGLPSDRFSAERTGGSVSTLTIQRTQQEDSAVYLCASSLQGAGNQPQHFGDGTRLSIL.